Listed below are T cell receptor beta chains from one sample, sequenced in a study of blood T cell repertoires in COVID-19. Some clones are missing from TCRdb's copy, which holds only in-frame ones; the method was immunoSEQ multiplex PCR. The sample has 98,000 or so clones, about 86% seen once. The sequenced sample consisted of peripheral blood. The receptors derive from a woman aged 60-70 years in a cohort sampled during active or convalescent COVID-19. Both conserved end residues are part of each CDR3. Each record gives: D gene, V gene, clone size, J gene, CDR3 DNA, CDR3 protein. D genes are given only for firm matches. The size entry is marked missing in some rows and otherwise reads once, few, many or a size class.

D gene: -
V gene: TRBV12-3/TRBV12-4
clone size: -
J gene: TRBJ1-1
CDR3 DNA: TGTGCCAGCACAAGGACAGAGCGATCTGAAGCTTTCTTT
CDR3 protein: CASTRTERSEAFF

D gene: -
V gene: TRBV28
clone size: -
J gene: TRBJ1-1
CDR3 DNA: TGTGCCAGCAGGCCTCTTGGCTCTGAAGCTTTCTTT
CDR3 protein: CASRPLGSEAFF

D gene: -
V gene: TRBV5-1
clone size: -
J gene: TRBJ1-3
CDR3 DNA: TGCGCCAGCAGGGAACGAGGATCTGGAAACACCATATATTTT
CDR3 protein: CASRERGSGNTIYF

D gene: TRBD2
V gene: TRBV2
clone size: -
J gene: TRBJ2-5
CDR3 DNA: TGTGCCAGCATCCCCGACCCACTAGCGCCCAGGGAGACCCAGTACTTC
CDR3 protein: CASIPDPLAPRETQYF

D gene: -
V gene: TRBV4-1
clone size: few
J gene: TRBJ2-2
CDR3 DNA: TGCGCCAGCAGCCTCGGACAAGGGGTATACACCGGGGAGCTGTTTTTT
CDR3 protein: CASSLGQGVYTGELFF

D gene: TRBD1
V gene: TRBV15
clone size: few
J gene: TRBJ1-2
CDR3 DNA: TGTGCCACCAGCGTCAGGGGGCTACCTAACTATGGCTACACCTTC
CDR3 protein: CATSVRGLPNYGYTF

D gene: -
V gene: TRBV19
clone size: few
J gene: TRBJ1-5
CDR3 DNA: TGTGCCAGTAGCGCGGATTATAGCAATCAGCCCCAGCATTTT
CDR3 protein: CASSADYSNQPQHF

D gene: -
V gene: TRBV19
clone size: -
J gene: TRBJ1-1
CDR3 DNA: TGTGCCAGTAGCCACCTTCCCGGGGCTGAAGCTTTCTTT
CDR3 protein: CASSHLPGAEAFF

D gene: -
V gene: TRBV6-4
clone size: -
J gene: TRBJ2-1
CDR3 DNA: TGTGCCAGCAGCAGGGAAGGGCATGAGCAGTTCTTC
CDR3 protein: CASSREGHEQFF

D gene: -
V gene: TRBV19
clone size: -
J gene: TRBJ1-1
CDR3 DNA: TGTGCCAGTAGTATGAGTCAGGGATGGACTGAAGCTTTCTTT
CDR3 protein: CASSMSQGWTEAFF

D gene: -
V gene: TRBV28
clone size: -
J gene: TRBJ1-3
CDR3 DNA: TGTGCCAGCAGCCCACAGGACCTCTCTGGAAACACCATATATTTT
CDR3 protein: CASSPQDLSGNTIYF

D gene: -
V gene: TRBV27
clone size: -
J gene: TRBJ1-2
CDR3 DNA: TGTGCCAGCAGTCCAAGAAGGGGCCTTTTAAATGGCTACACCTTC
CDR3 protein: CASSPRRGLLNGYTF

D gene: -
V gene: TRBV12-3/TRBV12-4
clone size: -
J gene: TRBJ1-6
CDR3 DNA: TGTGCCAGCAGTTTGAACAGCAATTCACCCCTCCACTTT
CDR3 protein: CASSLNSNSPLHF

D gene: -
V gene: TRBV5-1
clone size: -
J gene: TRBJ2-3
CDR3 DNA: TGCGCCAGCAGCTGGGGCGCGGACACAGATACGCAGTATTTT
CDR3 protein: CASSWGADTDTQYF

D gene: TRBD2
V gene: TRBV27
clone size: -
J gene: TRBJ2-7
CDR3 DNA: TGTGCCAGCAGTCTAACCCTAGCGGACCTCGGTGAGCAGTACTTC
CDR3 protein: CASSLTLADLGEQYF

D gene: -
V gene: TRBV19
clone size: -
J gene: TRBJ1-5
CDR3 DNA: TGTGCCAGTATTGGGCGGGCAGTCTATCAGCCCCAGCATTTT
CDR3 protein: CASIGRAVYQPQHF

D gene: TRBD2
V gene: TRBV6-5
clone size: -
J gene: TRBJ2-3
CDR3 DNA: TGTGCCAGCAGTTACACAAAACGGGGGGGCGGAGATACGCAGTATTTT
CDR3 protein: CASSYTKRGGGDTQYF

D gene: -
V gene: TRBV11-3
clone size: -
J gene: TRBJ2-2
CDR3 DNA: TGTGCCAGCAGCTTATTTTCCGGGGATACCGGGGAGCTGTTTTTT
CDR3 protein: CASSLFSGDTGELFF

D gene: -
V gene: TRBV5-1
clone size: once
J gene: TRBJ1-1
CDR3 DNA: TGCGCCAGCAGCCCCGGGGGGACGGGACCAAACACTGAAGCTTTCTTT
CDR3 protein: CASSPGGTGPNTEAFF

D gene: TRBD1
V gene: TRBV27
clone size: -
J gene: TRBJ2-1
CDR3 DNA: TGTGCCAGCAGTTTGGACAGGGTGGCCTACAATGAGCAGTTCTTC
CDR3 protein: CASSLDRVAYNEQFF

D gene: TRBD1
V gene: TRBV14
clone size: -
J gene: TRBJ2-7
CDR3 DNA: TGTGCCAGCAGCCAGGGGCAGAAGGGACAGGGTCCCTACGAGCAGTACTTC
CDR3 protein: CASSQGQKGQGPYEQYF

D gene: -
V gene: TRBV4-2
clone size: -
J gene: TRBJ2-4
CDR3 DNA: TGTGCCAGCAGCCAAGACCGGCTGGGGGGTTATGTTCAGTACTTC
CDR3 protein: CASSQDRLGGYVQYF

D gene: TRBD2
V gene: TRBV19
clone size: once
J gene: TRBJ2-1
CDR3 DNA: TGTGCCAGTAGTCGAGGACTAGCGGGAAATGAGAATGAGCAGTTCTTC
CDR3 protein: CASSRGLAGNENEQFF

D gene: TRBD2
V gene: TRBV5-6
clone size: once
J gene: TRBJ2-5
CDR3 DNA: TGTGCCAGCAGCTGGCTAGCGGGAGCGGGGGGAGAGACCCAGTACTTC
CDR3 protein: CASSWLAGAGGETQYF

D gene: -
V gene: TRBV7-9
clone size: -
J gene: TRBJ1-4
CDR3 DNA: TGTGCCAGCAGCTTAGTCTCCAGGGAACCTGAAAAACTGTTTTTT
CDR3 protein: CASSLVSREPEKLFF

D gene: -
V gene: TRBV1
clone size: -
J gene: TRBJ1-6
CDR3 DNA: TGCACCAGCAGCCATTTTCCTATAGGGGCTGTCTATAATTCACCCCTCCACTTT
CDR3 protein: CTSSHFPIGAVYNSPLHF

D gene: -
V gene: TRBV5-6
clone size: -
J gene: TRBJ2-5
CDR3 DNA: TGTGCCAGCAGCTTGGGTGACCGGAGGGAGACCCAGTACTTC
CDR3 protein: CASSLGDRRETQYF

D gene: TRBD2
V gene: TRBV19
clone size: few
J gene: TRBJ2-1
CDR3 DNA: TGTGCCAGTAGGGCCGCGGGGAGGGGTTCCTACAATGAGCAGTTCTTC
CDR3 protein: CASRAAGRGSYNEQFF

D gene: -
V gene: TRBV30
clone size: -
J gene: TRBJ2-2
CDR3 DNA: TGTGCCTGGAGTAAGGCTAGCTCCGGGGAGCTGTTTTTT
CDR3 protein: CAWSKASSGELFF

D gene: -
V gene: TRBV5-1
clone size: -
J gene: TRBJ2-1
CDR3 DNA: TGCGCCAGCAGCCCCCAGGGGAATGAGCAGTTCTTC
CDR3 protein: CASSPQGNEQFF

D gene: TRBD1
V gene: TRBV5-4
clone size: -
J gene: TRBJ1-6
CDR3 DNA: TGTGCCAGCAGTCCGGCAGGGGGCAGTTCACCCCTCCACTTT
CDR3 protein: CASSPAGGSSPLHF

D gene: -
V gene: TRBV6-5
clone size: -
J gene: TRBJ2-2
CDR3 DNA: TGTGCCAGCAGTTGGTATGATAGGAACACCGGGGAGCTGTTTTTT
CDR3 protein: CASSWYDRNTGELFF

D gene: TRBD1
V gene: TRBV2
clone size: -
J gene: TRBJ1-1
CDR3 DNA: TGTGCCAGCAGCGGACAGGGGGTGCGCACTGAAGCTTTCTTT
CDR3 protein: CASSGQGVRTEAFF

D gene: -
V gene: TRBV18
clone size: -
J gene: TRBJ1-2
CDR3 DNA: TGTGCCAGCTCACCACCGAGTTCAAGAGGGGCAGGGGAAGGCTACACCTTC
CDR3 protein: CASSPPSSRGAGEGYTF

D gene: -
V gene: TRBV11-2
clone size: -
J gene: TRBJ1-2
CDR3 DNA: TGTGCCAGCAGCTTTACAGTCGACTATGGCTACACCTTC
CDR3 protein: CASSFTVDYGYTF

D gene: TRBD2
V gene: TRBV5-8
clone size: -
J gene: TRBJ2-1
CDR3 DNA: TGTGCCAGCAGCTTGGTGGCGGGGGGCAAGCAGTTCTTC
CDR3 protein: CASSLVAGGKQFF

D gene: -
V gene: TRBV19
clone size: -
J gene: TRBJ2-2
CDR3 DNA: TGTGCCAGTAGTATGGCGCGGCGGGGTACCGGGGAGCTGTTTTTT
CDR3 protein: CASSMARRGTGELFF

D gene: TRBD1
V gene: TRBV23-1
clone size: -
J gene: TRBJ2-2
CDR3 DNA: TGCGCCAGCAGTCAATCGGGGACAGGGGGTACCACCGGGGAGCTGTTTTTT
CDR3 protein: CASSQSGTGGTTGELFF

D gene: TRBD2
V gene: TRBV19
clone size: -
J gene: TRBJ2-1
CDR3 DNA: TGTGCCAGTAGCGGAACCCTCGGGACTAGCCTTCACAATGAGCAGTTCTTC
CDR3 protein: CASSGTLGTSLHNEQFF

D gene: -
V gene: TRBV19
clone size: -
J gene: TRBJ1-1
CDR3 DNA: TGTGCCAGTAGTCCCCAATGGGGGCTCACTGAAGCTTTCTTT
CDR3 protein: CASSPQWGLTEAFF

D gene: -
V gene: TRBV27
clone size: -
J gene: TRBJ2-7
CDR3 DNA: TGTGCCAGCAGTTTAGGGGCAGGGGCCTACGAGCAGTACTTC
CDR3 protein: CASSLGAGAYEQYF